This T cell receptor beta chain is from a study of T cells in Graves' hyperthyroidism and ophthalmopathy. Overall study results and limits: The model anticipated ophthalmopathy a median approximately 6.6 months pre-onset.

Amplification of TCR beta CDR3 regions was performed using RNA transcripts as template. Initially, a first-round RT-PCR of the TCR CDR3 employed the HTBI primer set. Each CDR3 protein is one row after TCRdb ran MiXCR on the multiplex PCR reads. This table holds around 350,000 distinct CDR3 sequences, about a fifth found once. This clonotype was recorded at least ten times. No antigen is known for it. Trimming left V 4 bases short and J 3 bases short, with 12 bases between. The CDR3 covers 14 residues. CDR1 is DFQATT and CDR2 is SNEGSKA in the germline V gene (reference sequence). Input material: blood. The genes are TRBV20-1 and TRBJ2-2; TRBD1 might be the D (6 bases). This TCR was recovered from a woman between 18 and 30 years old with Graves' hyperthyroidism. CDR3 residues: CSAKGGADTGELFF. CDR3 coding DNA: TGCAGTGCTAAAGGGGGAGCCGACACCGGGGAGCTGTTTTTT.